This T cell receptor beta chain stems from a study of T cell responses to AZD1222 COVID-19 vaccine (dated by TCRdb to the early 2020s). For the wider study: TCR sequencing covered roughly 230 trial participants: some 210 given two doses of AZD1222 and about 26 given two doses of MenACWY control vaccine. Trial participants were enrolled by age into subgroups of 18-55, 56-69 and 70-plus years, and around 140, 26 and 57 TCR-sequenced participants, respectively, were included in these subgroups. What the authors observed across the whole study: After two AZD1222 doses, spike-specific TCR breadth and depth were significantly higher than at day 0 and than in MenACWY recipients. Participants were mostly white British, with more females than males. The authors suggested clonal diversity may have been underestimated. The whole spike protein was spanned by vaccine-associated CD4 TCRs, and dominant responses were seen in regions 160-218 and 743-854. Nearly half of unique spike-specific TCRs reportedly recognized epitopes outside regions mutated in the B.1.351 and B.1.1.7 variants. In the small 56-69-year group, the increase in depth fell short of significance, most likely because of low power. No day 14 peak-response samples were available, so repertoires were characterized only after the peak T cell response. Conclusions about previously exposed vaccinees are limited, since just five to seven AZD1222 recipients were seropositive for SARS-CoV-2 at baseline.

From a lookup of the germline V gene (reference sequence), CDR1 and CDR2 are MNHNY and SVGAGI. The germline ends are 11 bases apart after V is trimmed by 5 bases and J by 0 bases. Its CDR3 holds 15 amino acids, cysteine through phenylalanine. Only CDR3 DNA is held: 45 bases, read in frame from base 1. A word on this clone: Its binding antigen is unknown. Qualities for individual bases were not recorded, and no much larger clone is one base off.

The CDR3 regions of human TCRbeta chains were subjected to immunosequencing. The original methods were these. TCRs in the repertoires were matched against a reference library of SARS-CoV-2-specific TCRs that had been generated with the MIRA antigen-specificity platform. Breadth was defined as the fraction of unique TCRs that were SARS-CoV-2-associated, and depth was defined as the fraction of total T cells that were SARS-CoV-2-associated. Using the MIRA data, each spike-specific TCR was assigned both to the spike region to which the TCR was reactive and to a CD4 or CD8 class. Log10-transformed breadth and depth values were compared by one-way ANOVA with Sidak's multiple comparisons tests. Held by TCRdb, this immuneACCESS table contains in-frame sequences only and omits some clones. Under half of the omission traces to an unresolved V gene where checked; the cause of the rest is unknown. Clone size and V and J calls were adopted from that table, with D and trimming inferred from the DNA. The sample includes about 140,000 clones, with 90% to 95% observed a single time. 9.5% to 15% of the sample is held by the ten biggest clonotypes.

This sample's time point label indicates: sample from adult after SARS-CoV-2 infection, after symptom onset. Two convalescent COVID-19 patients, sampled after symptom onset from adults with prior SARS-CoV-2 infection, were also TCR-sequenced for comparison. This TCR was recovered from an adult who had recovered from COVID-19. Source: peripheral blood, taken after recovery from COVID-19. The chain links TRBV6-6 with TRBJ2-1; the D gene is possibly TRBD1, with 6 bases matching. The bases are TGTGCCAGCAGTGACAGGACAGTCTCCTACAATGAGCAGTTCTTC. Translated, it reads CASSDRTVSYNEQFF.